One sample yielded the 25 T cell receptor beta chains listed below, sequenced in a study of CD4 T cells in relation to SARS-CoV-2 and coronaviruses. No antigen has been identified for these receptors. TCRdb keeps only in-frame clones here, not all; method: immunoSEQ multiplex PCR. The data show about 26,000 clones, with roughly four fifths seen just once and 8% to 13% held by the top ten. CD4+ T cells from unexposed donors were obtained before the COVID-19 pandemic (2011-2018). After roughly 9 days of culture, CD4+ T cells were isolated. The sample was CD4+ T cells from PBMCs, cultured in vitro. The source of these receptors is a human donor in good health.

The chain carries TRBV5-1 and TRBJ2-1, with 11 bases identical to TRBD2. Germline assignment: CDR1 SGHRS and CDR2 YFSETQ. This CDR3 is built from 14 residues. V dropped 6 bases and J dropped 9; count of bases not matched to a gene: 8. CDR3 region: CASKASGRTGEQFF. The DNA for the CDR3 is TGCGCCAGCAAGGCTAGCGGGAGGACGGGTGAGCAGTTCTTC.

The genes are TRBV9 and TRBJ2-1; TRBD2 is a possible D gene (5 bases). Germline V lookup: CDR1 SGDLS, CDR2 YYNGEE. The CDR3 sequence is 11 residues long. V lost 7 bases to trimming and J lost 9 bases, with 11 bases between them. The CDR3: CASPLGAEQFF. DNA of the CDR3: TGTGCCAGCCCTCTGGGAGCTGAGCAGTTCTTC.

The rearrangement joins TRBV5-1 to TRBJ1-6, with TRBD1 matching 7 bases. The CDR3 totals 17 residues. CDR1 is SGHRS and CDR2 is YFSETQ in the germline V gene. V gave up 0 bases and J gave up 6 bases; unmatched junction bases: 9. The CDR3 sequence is CASSLGIGGTVNSPLHF. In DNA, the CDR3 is TGCGCCAGCAGCTTGGGGATCGGGGGGACAGTTAATTCACCCCTCCACTTT.

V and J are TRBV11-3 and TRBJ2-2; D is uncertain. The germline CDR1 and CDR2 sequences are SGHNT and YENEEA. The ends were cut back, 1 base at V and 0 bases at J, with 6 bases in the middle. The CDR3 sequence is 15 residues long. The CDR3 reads CASSLGAPNTGELFF. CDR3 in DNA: TGTGCCAGCAGCTTAGGGGCCCCGAACACCGGGGAGCTGTTTTTT.

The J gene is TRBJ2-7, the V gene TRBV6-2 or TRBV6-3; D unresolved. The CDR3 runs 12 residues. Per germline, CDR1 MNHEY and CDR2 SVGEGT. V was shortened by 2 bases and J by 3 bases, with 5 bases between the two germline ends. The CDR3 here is CASSYMDYEQYF. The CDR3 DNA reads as TGTGCCAGCAGTTACATGGACTACGAGCAGTACTTC.

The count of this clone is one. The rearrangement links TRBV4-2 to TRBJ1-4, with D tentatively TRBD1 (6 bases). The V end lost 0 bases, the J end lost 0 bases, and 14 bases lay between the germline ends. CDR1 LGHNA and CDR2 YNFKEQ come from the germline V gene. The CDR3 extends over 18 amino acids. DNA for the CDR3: TGTGCCAGCAGCCAAGATTCACAGGGAAGCGCAACTAATGAAAAACTGTTTTTT. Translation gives CASSQDSQGSATNEKLFF.

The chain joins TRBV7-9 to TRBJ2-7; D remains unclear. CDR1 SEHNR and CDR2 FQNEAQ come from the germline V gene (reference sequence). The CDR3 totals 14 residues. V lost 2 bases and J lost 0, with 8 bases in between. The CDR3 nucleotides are TGTGCCAGCAGCTTACAACAGAGCTCCTACGAGCAGTACTTC. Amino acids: CASSLQQSSYEQYF. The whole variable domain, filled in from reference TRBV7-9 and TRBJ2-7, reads DTGVSQNPRHKITKRGQNVTFRCDPISEHNRLYWYRQTLGQGPEFLTYFQNEAQLEKSRLLSDRFSAERPKGSFSTLEIQRTEQGDSAMYLCASSLQQSSYEQYFGPGTRLTVT.

As DNA, the CDR3 is TGTGCCAGCAGCTTACAGGGTCACCAAGAGACCCAGTACTTC. Its protein product is CASSLQGHQETQYF. The genes are TRBV9 and TRBJ2-5; tentative D call: TRBD1 (6 bases). The CDR3 covers 14 residues. Germline-derived CDR1 and CDR2 are SGDLS and YYNGEE. The V end was cut by 4 bases, the J end by 0 bases, with 10 bases between.

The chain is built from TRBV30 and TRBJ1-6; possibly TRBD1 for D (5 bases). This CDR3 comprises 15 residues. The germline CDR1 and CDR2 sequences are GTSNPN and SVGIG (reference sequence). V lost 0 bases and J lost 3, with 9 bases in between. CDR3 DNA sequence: TGTGCCTGGAGTGTGGGGGGAGGCTATAATTCACCCCTCCACTTT. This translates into CAWSVGGGYNSPLHF.

This chain's CDR3 is CASGLTIPGLAGAANTGELFF. The CDR3, as DNA: TGTGCTAGTGGTTTGACTATACCGGGACTAGCGGGGGCCGCGAACACCGGGGAGCTGTTTTTT. V and J are TRBV12-5 and TRBJ2-2; 14 positions match TRBD2. The CDR3 spans 21 residues. V shed 2 bases and J 0 bases; nucleotides not matched to a gene: 11. From germline, CDR1 is LGHNT and CDR2 FRNRAP.

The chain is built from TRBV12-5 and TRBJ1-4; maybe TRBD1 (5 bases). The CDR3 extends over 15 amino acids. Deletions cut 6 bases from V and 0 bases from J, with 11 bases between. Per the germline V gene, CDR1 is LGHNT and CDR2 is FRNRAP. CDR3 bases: TGTGCTAGTGGATCCGGACAAGCAACTAATGAAAAACTGTTTTTT. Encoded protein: CASGSGQATNEKLFF.

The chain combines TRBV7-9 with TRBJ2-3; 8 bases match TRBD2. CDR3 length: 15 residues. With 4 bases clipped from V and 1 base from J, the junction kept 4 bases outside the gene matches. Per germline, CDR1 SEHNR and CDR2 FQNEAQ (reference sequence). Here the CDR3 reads CASSSGGGRTDTQYF. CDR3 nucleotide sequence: TGTGCCAGCAGCTCCGGGGGGGGCCGCACAGATACGCAGTATTTT.

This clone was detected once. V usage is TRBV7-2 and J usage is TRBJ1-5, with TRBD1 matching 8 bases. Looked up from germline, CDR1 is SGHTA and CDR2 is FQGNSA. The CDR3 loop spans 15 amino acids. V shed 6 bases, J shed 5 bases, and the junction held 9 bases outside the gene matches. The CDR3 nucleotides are TGTGCCAGCAGACCAGGGGGCCGGATCGATCAGCCCCAGCATTTT. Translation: CASRPGGRIDQPQHF.

The CDR3 sequence is CASSLGRRFGEQYF. In DNA form, the CDR3 reads TGTGCCAGCAGTTTGGGACGGCGGTTCGGCGAGCAGTACTTC. The chain employs TRBV6-5 and TRBJ2-7; either TRBD1 or TRBD2 may supply D (5 bases each). Trimming took 4 bases from V and 6 from J, leaving 16 bases between them. The CDR3 consists of 14 residues. Germline CDR1 is MNHEY and CDR2 is SVGAGI.

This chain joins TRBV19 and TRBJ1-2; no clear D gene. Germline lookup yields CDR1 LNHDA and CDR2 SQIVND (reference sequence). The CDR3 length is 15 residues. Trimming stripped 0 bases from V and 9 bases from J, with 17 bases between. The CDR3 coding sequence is TGTGCCAGTAGTATAGATCTCGAAAGACCGCTGAGCTACACCTTC. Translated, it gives CASSIDLERPLSYTF.

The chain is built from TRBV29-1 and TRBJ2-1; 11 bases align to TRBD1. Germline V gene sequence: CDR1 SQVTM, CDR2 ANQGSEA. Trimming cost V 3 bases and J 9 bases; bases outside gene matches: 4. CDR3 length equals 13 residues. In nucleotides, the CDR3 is TGCAGCGTTGAGGGGACAGGGGGTAGTGAGCAGTTCTTC. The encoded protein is CSVEGTGGSEQFF.

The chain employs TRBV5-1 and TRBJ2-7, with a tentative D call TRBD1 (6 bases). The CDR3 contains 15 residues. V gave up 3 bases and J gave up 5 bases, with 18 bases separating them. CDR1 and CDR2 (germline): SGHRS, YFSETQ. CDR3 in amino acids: CASSSTPGVQNEQYF. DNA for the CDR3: TGCGCCAGCAGCTCGACTCCAGGGGTTCAAAACGAGCAGTACTTC.

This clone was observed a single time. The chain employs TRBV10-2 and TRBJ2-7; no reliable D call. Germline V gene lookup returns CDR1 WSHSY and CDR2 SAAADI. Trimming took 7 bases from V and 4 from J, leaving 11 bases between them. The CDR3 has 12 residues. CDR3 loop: CASTRQNYEQYF. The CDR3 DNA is TGCGCCAGCACGAGACAAAATTACGAGCAGTACTTC.

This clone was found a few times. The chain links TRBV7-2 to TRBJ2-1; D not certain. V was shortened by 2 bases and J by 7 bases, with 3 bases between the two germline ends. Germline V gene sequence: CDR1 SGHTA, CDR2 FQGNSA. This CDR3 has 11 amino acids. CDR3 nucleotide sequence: TGTGCCAGCAGCTTAAGAAATGAGCAGTTCTTC. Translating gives CASSLRNEQFF.

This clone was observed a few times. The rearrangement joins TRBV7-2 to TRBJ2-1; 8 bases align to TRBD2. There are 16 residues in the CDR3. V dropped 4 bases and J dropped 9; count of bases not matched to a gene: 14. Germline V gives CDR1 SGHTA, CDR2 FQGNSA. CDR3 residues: CASSSPGTRRLVEQFF. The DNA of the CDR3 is TGTGCCAGCAGCTCTCCCGGGACTAGGAGGTTAGTTGAGCAGTTCTTC.

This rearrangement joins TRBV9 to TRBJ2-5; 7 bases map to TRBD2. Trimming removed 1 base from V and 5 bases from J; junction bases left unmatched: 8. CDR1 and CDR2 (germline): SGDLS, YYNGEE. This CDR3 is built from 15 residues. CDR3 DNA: TGTGCCAGCAGCGTAAGGGCAGGGACTAAGGAGACCCAGTACTTC. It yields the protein CASSVRAGTKETQYF.

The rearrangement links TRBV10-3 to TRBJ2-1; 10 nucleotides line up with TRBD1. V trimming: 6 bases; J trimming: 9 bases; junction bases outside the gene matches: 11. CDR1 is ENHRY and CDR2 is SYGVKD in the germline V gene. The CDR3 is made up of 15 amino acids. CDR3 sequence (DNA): TGTGCCATCAGGGTCCCGGGACAGGGGCCGACTGAGCAGTTCTTC. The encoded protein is CAIRVPGQGPTEQFF.

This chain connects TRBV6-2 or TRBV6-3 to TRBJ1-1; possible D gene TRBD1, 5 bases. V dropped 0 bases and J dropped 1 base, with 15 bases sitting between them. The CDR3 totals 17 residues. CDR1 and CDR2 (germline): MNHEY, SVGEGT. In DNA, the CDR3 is TGTGCCAGCAGTTACTCCTCCCGGGGCGTAGGGAACACTGAAGCTTTCTTT. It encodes CASSYSSRGVGNTEAFF.

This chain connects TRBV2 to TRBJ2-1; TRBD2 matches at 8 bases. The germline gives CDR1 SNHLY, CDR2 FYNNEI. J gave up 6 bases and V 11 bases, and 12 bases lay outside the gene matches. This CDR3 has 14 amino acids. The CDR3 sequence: CAVLGREGGNEQFF. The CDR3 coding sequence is TGTGCCGTGCTTGGACGGGAGGGAGGCAATGAGCAGTTCTTC. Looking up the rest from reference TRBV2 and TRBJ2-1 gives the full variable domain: EPEVTQTPSHQVTQMGQEVILRCVPISNHLYFYWYRQILGQKVEFLVSFYNNEISEKSEIFDDQFSVERPDGSNFTLKIRSTKLEDSAMYFCAVLGREGGNEQFFGPGTRLTVL.

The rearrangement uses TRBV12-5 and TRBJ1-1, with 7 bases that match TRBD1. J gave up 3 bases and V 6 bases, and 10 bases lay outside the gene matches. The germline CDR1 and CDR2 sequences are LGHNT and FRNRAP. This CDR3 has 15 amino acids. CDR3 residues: CASGPRGRGDTEAFF. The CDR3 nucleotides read TGTGCTAGTGGACCGAGGGGGCGCGGGGACACTGAAGCTTTCTTT.